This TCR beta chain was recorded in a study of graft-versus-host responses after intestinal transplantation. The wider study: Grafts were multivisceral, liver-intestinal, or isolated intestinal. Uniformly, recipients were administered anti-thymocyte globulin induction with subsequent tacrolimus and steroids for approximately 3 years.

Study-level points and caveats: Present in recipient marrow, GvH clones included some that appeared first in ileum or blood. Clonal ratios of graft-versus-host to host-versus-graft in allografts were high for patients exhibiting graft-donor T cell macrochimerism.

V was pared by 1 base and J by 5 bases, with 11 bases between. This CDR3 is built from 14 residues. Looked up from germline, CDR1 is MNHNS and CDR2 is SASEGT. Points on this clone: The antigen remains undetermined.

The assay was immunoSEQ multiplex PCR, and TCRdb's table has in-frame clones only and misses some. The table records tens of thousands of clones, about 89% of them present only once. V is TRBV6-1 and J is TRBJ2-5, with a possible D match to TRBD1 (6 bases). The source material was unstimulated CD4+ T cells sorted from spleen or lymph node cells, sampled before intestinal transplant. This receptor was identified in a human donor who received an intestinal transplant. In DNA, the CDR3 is TGTGCCAGCAGTGAAGACAGGGCAGGGGAGACCCAGTACTTC. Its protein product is CASSEDRAGETQYF.